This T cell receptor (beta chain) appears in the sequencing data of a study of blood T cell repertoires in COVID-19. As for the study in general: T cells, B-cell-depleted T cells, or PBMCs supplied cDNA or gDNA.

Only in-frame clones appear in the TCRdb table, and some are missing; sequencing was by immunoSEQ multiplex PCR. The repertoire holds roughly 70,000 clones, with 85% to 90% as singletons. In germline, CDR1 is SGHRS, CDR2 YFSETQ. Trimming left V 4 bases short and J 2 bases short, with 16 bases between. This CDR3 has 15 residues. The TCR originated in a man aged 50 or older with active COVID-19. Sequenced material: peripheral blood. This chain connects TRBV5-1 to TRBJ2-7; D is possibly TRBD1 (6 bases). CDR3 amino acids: CASSPAWTATYEQYF. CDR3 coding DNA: TGCGCCAGCAGCCCGGCCTGGACAGCCACCTACGAGCAGTACTTC.